Sequencing of this T cell receptor (beta chain) was carried out in a study of OX40 agonist ivuxolimab in advanced cancers. This clone appeared a single time. The CDR3 contains 15 residues. The germline V gene has CDR1 MNHNY and CDR2 SVGAGI (reference sequence). V was clipped by 5 bases and J by 3 bases; unmatched bases: 6. Clones were sequenced by immunoSEQ multiplex PCR, and TCRdb holds only the in-frame ones, with some missing. The sample has around 78,000 clones; around 86% are singletons. Here the sequenced sample was CD4+ or CD8+ T cells sorted from blood, taken in a trial of the OX40 agonist ivuxolimab. The V gene is TRBV6-6, the J gene TRBJ2-3; the match to TRBD1 covers 9 bases. The TCR was taken from an adult with an advanced solid tumor such as melanoma, head and neck, liver or kidney cancer. The CDR3 protein is CASSAQGARTDTQYF. The CDR3 bases are TGTGCCAGCAGTGCACAGGGGGCTCGAACAGATACGCAGTATTTT.